This T cell receptor (beta chain) was found in a study of shared clonotypes between healthy human individuals. TCRdb keeps only in-frame clones here, not all; method: immunoSEQ multiplex PCR. This sample carries around 1.5 million clones, approximately 98% of them seen once, and the ten largest clones take roughly 0.45%. Sequencing input: naive CD4+ T cells sorted from blood. Subset reported: CD45RA+ positively selected. This receptor was obtained from a man aged 25-40 years in good health.

CDR3 nucleotide sequence: TGCAGCGTTGAAATCGGGGGGCTGAGAGAGACCCAGTACTTC. This gives the protein CSVEIGGLRETQYF. The genes are TRBV29-1 and TRBJ2-5; TRBD2 is a possible D gene (7 bases). Trimming stripped 2 bases from V and 4 bases from J, with 14 bases between. The CDR3 is 14 amino acids. In germline, CDR1 is SQVTM, CDR2 ANQGSEA.